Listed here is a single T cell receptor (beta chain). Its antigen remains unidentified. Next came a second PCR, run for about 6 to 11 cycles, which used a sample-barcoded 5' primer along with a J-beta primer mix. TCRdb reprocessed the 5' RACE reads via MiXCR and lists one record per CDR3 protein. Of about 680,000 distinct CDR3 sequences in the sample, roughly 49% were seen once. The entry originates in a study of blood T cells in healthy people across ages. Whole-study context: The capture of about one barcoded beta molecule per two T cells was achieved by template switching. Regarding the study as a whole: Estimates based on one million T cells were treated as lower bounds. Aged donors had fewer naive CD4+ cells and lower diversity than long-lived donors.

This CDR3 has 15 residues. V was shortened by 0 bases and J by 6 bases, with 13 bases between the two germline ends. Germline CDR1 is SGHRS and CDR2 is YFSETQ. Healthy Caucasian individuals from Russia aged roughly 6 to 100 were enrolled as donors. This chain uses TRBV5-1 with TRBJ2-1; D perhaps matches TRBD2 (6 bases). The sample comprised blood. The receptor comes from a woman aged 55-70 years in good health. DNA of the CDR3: TGCGCCAGCAGCTTGGCCGCGGGATCCACCAATGAGCAGTTCTTC. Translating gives CASSLAAGSTNEQFF.